This T cell receptor beta chain was obtained from a study of Ad26.COV2.S vaccination and SARS-CoV-2 variants. Background on the study: Enrollment placed the donor in the COV1001 Ad26.COV2.S trial arm. Ad26.COV2.S given intramuscularly, once or twice 56 days apart. Study results and caveats: Measurement of non-spike TCR breadth gave similar results in vaccine and placebo recipients.

The method was immunoSEQ multiplex PCR; TCRdb's version includes in-frame clones alone and lacks a portion of them. The sample contains some 350,000 clones, 80% to 90% of which appear only once. This sample's treatment: some 20 received Ad26.COV2.S at low or high dose, single or two shots; several received placebo; per-sample allocation not given. Material that was analyzed had been drawn on day 63 after the first vaccine or placebo injection. An adult of 18-55 years in Boston served as donor. Germline CDR1 reads MDHEN; CDR2 reads SYDVKM. Trimming left V 7 bases short and J 4 bases short, with 20 bases between. The CDR3 runs 15 residues. Remarks on this clone: The antigen is not known.

V is TRBV28 and J is TRBJ2-7; D possibly corresponds to TRBD2 (6 bases). Sequencing used peripheral blood, obtained in a trial of Ad26.COV2.S vaccine versus placebo. This sequence was found in a person between 18 and 60 years old who received the Ad26.COV2.S COVID-19 vaccine or a placebo. The CDR3 DNA follows: TGTGCCAGCAAGAAAAACCAGGGAGGAGGTTACGAGCAGTACTTC. Amino acids: CASKKNQGGGYEQYF.